Listed below are T cell receptor beta chains from one sample, sequenced in a study of OX40 agonist ivuxolimab in advanced cancers. Using immunoSEQ multiplex PCR, the repertoire was profiled, and TCRdb retains in-frame clones only, with some absent. The sample records roughly 20,000 clones, around 70% being singletons. The material sequenced was CD4+ or CD8+ T cells sorted from blood, taken in a trial of the OX40 agonist ivuxolimab. The receptors here all came from an adult with an advanced solid tumor such as melanoma, head and neck, liver or kidney cancer. Each CDR3 is given with its conserved first and last residue. D genes are given only for firm matches. Clone size is stated in some rows and not others, as once, few, many or a class when expanded.

D: NA
J: TRBJ2-1
V: TRBV27
size: NA
CDR3: CASSSGTASYNEQFF
DNA: TGTGCCAGCAGCTCCGGGACGGCCTCCTACAATGAGCAGTTCTTC

D: TRBD1
J: TRBJ1-5
V: TRBV6-6
size: NA
CDR3: CASSLGQGGQPQHF
DNA: TGTGCCAGCAGCCTTGGACAGGGGGGACAGCCCCAGCATTTT

D: TRBD2
J: TRBJ2-3
V: TRBV7-9
size: NA
CDR3: CASSLRVLAGENTDTQYF
DNA: TGTGCCAGCAGCTTAAGGGTGCTAGCGGGTGAAAACACAGATACGCAGTATTTT

D: NA
J: TRBJ1-6
V: TRBV4-3
size: few
CDR3: CASSHQGRDNSPLHF
DNA: TGCGCCAGCAGCCATCAGGGACGAGATAATTCACCCCTCCACTTT

D: TRBD1
J: TRBJ1-1
V: TRBV6-5
size: few
CDR3: CASRREGAITEAFF
DNA: TGTGCCAGCAGACGTGAGGGGGCGATTACTGAAGCTTTCTTT

D: NA
J: TRBJ1-5
V: TRBV6-1
size: NA
CDR3: CASSEWRQPQHF
DNA: TGTGCCAGCAGTGAATGGCGTCAGCCCCAGCATTTT

D: NA
J: TRBJ2-1
V: TRBV20-1
size: NA
CDR3: CSAGRYNEQFF
DNA: TGCAGTGCTGGAAGATACAATGAGCAGTTCTTC

D: NA
J: TRBJ2-4
V: TRBV28
size: NA
CDR3: CASRSGGLLNIQYF
DNA: TGTGCCAGCAGGAGTGGGGGGCTTTTAAACATTCAGTACTTC

D: NA
J: TRBJ2-2
V: TRBV5-6
size: NA
CDR3: CASSLGPFTGELFF
DNA: TGTGCCAGCAGCTTGGGACCGTTCACCGGGGAGCTGTTTTTT

D: NA
J: TRBJ2-1
V: TRBV6-1
size: NA
CDR3: CASSENSQGPLLDEQFF
DNA: TGTGCCAGCAGTGAAAATAGTCAGGGTCCCTTGCTAGATGAGCAGTTCTTC

D: NA
J: TRBJ2-1
V: TRBV9
size: once
CDR3: CASSVRGSVSSYNEQFF
DNA: TGTGCCAGCAGCGTAAGAGGTAGCGTCAGCTCCTACAATGAGCAGTTCTTC

D: TRBD1
J: TRBJ2-3
V: TRBV4-3
size: NA
CDR3: CASSPGTGQTTDTQYF
DNA: TGCGCCAGCAGCCCCGGGACAGGTCAGACCACAGATACGCAGTATTTT

D: NA
J: TRBJ2-1
V: TRBV6-5
size: NA
CDR3: CASSAGADEQFF
DNA: TGTGCCAGCAGTGCAGGGGCGGATGAGCAGTTCTTC

D: NA
J: TRBJ2-1
V: TRBV7-6
size: few
CDR3: CASSLASVSEQFF
DNA: TGTGCCAGCAGCTTAGCTTCGGTCTCTGAGCAGTTCTTC

D: NA
J: TRBJ2-5
V: TRBV7-9
size: NA
CDR3: CASSSEQGQRETQYF
DNA: TGTGCCAGCAGCTCAGAACAGGGTCAGAGGGAGACCCAGTACTTC

D: TRBD2
J: TRBJ2-1
V: TRBV6-5
size: NA
CDR3: CASSLTSGGGNEQFF
DNA: TGTGCCAGCAGCCTGACTAGCGGGGGGGGAAATGAGCAGTTCTTC

D: NA
J: TRBJ1-5
V: TRBV27
size: NA
CDR3: CASSLLGGNQPQHF
DNA: TGTGCCAGCAGTTTGTTAGGGGGCAATCAGCCCCAGCATTTT

D: TRBD1
J: TRBJ2-7
V: TRBV11-1
size: NA
CDR3: CASSLGDSYYEQYF
DNA: TGTGCCAGCAGCCTTGGGGACAGCTACTACGAGCAGTACTTC

D: NA
J: TRBJ2-1
V: TRBV5-4
size: NA
CDR3: CASSLGDTSYNEQFF
DNA: TGTGCCAGCAGCTTGGGGGACACGTCCTACAATGAGCAGTTCTTC

D: TRBD2
J: TRBJ2-1
V: TRBV28
size: few
CDR3: CASSMIVGGASYEQFF
DNA: TGTGCCAGCAGTATGATAGTCGGGGGGGCTAGCTATGAGCAGTTCTTC

D: NA
J: TRBJ2-5
V: TRBV4-3
size: once
CDR3: CASSQDSRGAQETQYF
DNA: TGCGCCAGCAGCCAAGATTCCCGGGGGGCACAAGAGACCCAGTACTTC

D: NA
J: TRBJ1-1
V: TRBV6-5
size: NA
CDR3: CASSYSGTHMNTEAFF
DNA: TGTGCCAGCAGTTACTCGGGGACCCACATGAACACTGAAGCTTTCTTT

D: TRBD1
J: TRBJ1-1
V: TRBV29-1
size: once
CDR3: CSVSFGTGGTEAFF
DNA: TGCAGCGTTAGTTTCGGGACAGGTGGCACTGAAGCTTTCTTT

D: NA
J: TRBJ1-1
V: TRBV7-9
size: medium-sized
CDR3: CASRPPWGEDTEAFF
DNA: TGTGCCAGCAGACCTCCCTGGGGGGAGGACACTGAAGCTTTCTTT

D: TRBD1
J: TRBJ2-7
V: TRBV6-5
size: NA
CDR3: CASSSYRGRAYEQYF
DNA: TGTGCCAGCAGTTCGTACAGGGGGCGCGCCTACGAGCAGTACTTC

D: NA
J: TRBJ1-2
V: TRBV7-2
size: NA
CDR3: CASSPRFYSDYGFGYTF
DNA: TGTGCCAGCAGCCCGCGGTTCTACAGCGACTATGGCTTTGGCTACACCTTC

D: NA
J: TRBJ1-1
V: TRBV15
size: NA
CDR3: CATSGLDNMNTEAFF
DNA: TGTGCCACCAGCGGGCTGGACAACATGAACACTGAAGCTTTCTTT